A selection of T cell receptor beta chains follows, all from one sample in a study of blood T cell repertoires in COVID-19. Sequenced by immunoSEQ multiplex PCR; TCRdb stores in-frame clones only, minus some. The sample carries approximately 85,000 clones, 75% to 90% recorded once. Source material: peripheral blood. The receptors shown here come from a man aged 50 to 60 with active or convalescent COVID-19. Both conserved end residues are part of each CDR3. The D gene is left open where the match is weak. Clone size is not always given. Where it is, it says once, few, many or a class for expanded clones.

d_call	j_call	clone_size	v_call	cdr3_aa	cdr3_nt
-	TRBJ2-3	-	TRBV7-7	CASSSDRTTDTQYF	TGTGCCAGCAGCTCAGACAGGACCACAGATACGCAGTATTTT
TRBD1	TRBJ1-2	-	TRBV14	CASSQDYRGGYTF	TGTGCCAGCAGCCAAGATTACAGGGGTGGCTACACCTTC
TRBD1	TRBJ2-1	once	TRBV7-6	CASSLALGQGMGNEQFF	TGTGCCAGCAGCTTAGCGCTGGGACAGGGAATGGGCAATGAGCAGTTCTTC
TRBD2	TRBJ2-3	-	TRBV2	CASSGDREGSGRRRDTQYF	TGTGCCAGCAGTGGAGACAGGGAGGGGAGCGGGAGGCGTCGAGATACGCAGTATTTT
TRBD1	TRBJ2-1	-	TRBV30	CAWSGGGDYNEQFF	TGTGCCTGGAGTGGAGGGGGCGACTACAATGAGCAGTTCTTC
-	TRBJ1-5	-	TRBV19	CASSTHTSNQPQHF	TGTGCCAGTAGTACCCACACCAGCAATCAGCCCCAGCATTTT
TRBD2	TRBJ2-5	-	TRBV3-1/TRBV3-2	CASSQDRASGGRQETQYF	TGTGCCAGCAGCCAAGATCGGGCTAGCGGGGGGCGGCAAGAGACCCAGTACTTC
TRBD2	TRBJ2-3	-	TRBV4-2	CASSQTSGGPDTQYF	TGTGCCAGCAGCCAGACTAGCGGGGGACCAGATACGCAGTATTTT
-	TRBJ1-2	-	TRBV5-6	CASSFTQGIGYTF	TGTGCCAGCAGCTTCACCCAGGGTATCGGCTACACCTTC
TRBD1	TRBJ1-2	-	TRBV28	CASTTGQNIYGYTF	TGTGCCAGCACAACGGGACAGAACATCTATGGCTACACCTTC
-	TRBJ2-7	once	TRBV30	CAWSVIQAASYEQYF	TGTGCCTGGAGTGTAATCCAGGCAGCATCCTACGAGCAGTACTTC
TRBD2	TRBJ2-7	-	TRBV4-1	CASSQYPPAGPSYEQYF	TGCGCCAGCAGCCAATACCCCCCAGCGGGGCCAAGCTACGAGCAGTACTTC
TRBD1	TRBJ1-4	-	TRBV19	CASKEGDRLNEKLFF	TGTGCCAGTAAGGAGGGGGACAGACTTAATGAAAAACTGTTTTTT
-	TRBJ2-1	-	TRBV15	CATSREGFSNEQFF	TGTGCCACCAGCAGAGAGGGCTTTAGTAATGAGCAGTTCTTC
TRBD1	TRBJ1-2	-	TRBV6-4	CASSAGTGGGYGYTF	TGTGCCAGCAGTGCCGGGACAGGGGGCGGCTATGGCTACACCTTC
-	TRBJ1-5	few	TRBV6-5	CASIKQGYSNQPQHF	TGTGCCAGTATCAAACAGGGATATAGCAATCAGCCCCAGCATTTT
-	TRBJ2-3	-	TRBV18	CASSGAITDTQYF	TGTGCCAGCTCTGGGGCGATCACAGATACGCAGTATTTT
TRBD2	TRBJ2-2	-	TRBV5-1	CASSIRTSGNTGELFF	TGCGCCAGCAGCATCCGGACTAGCGGGAACACCGGGGAGCTGTTTTTT
TRBD1	TRBJ1-6	-	TRBV5-5	CASSSTGFHNSPLHF	TGTGCCAGCAGCTCGACAGGGTTCCATAATTCACCCCTCCACTTT
-	TRBJ2-7	-	TRBV25-1	CASGGHPGYEQYF	TGTGCCAGCGGGGGACACCCGGGATACGAGCAGTACTTC
TRBD1	TRBJ2-7	-	TRBV6-5	CASRQRQGSIYEQYF	TGTGCCAGCAGACAAAGACAGGGAAGTATCTACGAGCAGTACTTC
TRBD2	TRBJ2-5	-	TRBV28	CASTKEFLAGGRGETQYF	TGTGCCAGCACCAAAGAGTTTCTAGCGGGAGGGCGGGGGGAGACCCAGTACTTC
-	TRBJ1-2	-	TRBV3-1/TRBV3-2	CASSGLTGSRGYTF	TGTGCCAGCAGCGGACTGACAGGAAGCAGGGGCTACACCTTC
-	TRBJ2-1	-	TRBV19	CASSIRRTAGEQFF	TGTGCCAGTAGTATCCGACGGACTGCGGGTGAGCAGTTCTTC
-	TRBJ2-7	once	TRBV25-1	CASSGWDNTYEQYF	TGTGCCAGCAGCGGCTGGGACAACACCTACGAGCAGTACTTC